Each of the 31 T cell receptor beta chains below was sequenced from the same sample in a study of a mutant IDH1 vaccine in newly diagnosed glioma. No antigens are known for them. Sequencing was performed with immunoSEQ multiplex PCR; in TCRdb, only in-frame clones are kept and a portion is missing. The sample yields over 55,000 clones, less than 85% seen once. Specified time point: week 5, during vaccination. The vaccine gave 300 ug of a 20-mer mutant IDH1 peptide subcutaneously per dose. The sequencing used PBMCs, collected from a glioma patient whose treatment included an IDH1 peptide vaccine. The receptors come from a woman aged 18-30 years with glioma. Some clones in this sample may be carry-over from other donors' samples.

CDR3 nucleotide sequence: TGTGCCAGCAGCTTAGTGTCCGGGCGGCAGGGGATAGGCTACACCTTC. It codes for CASSLVSGRQGIGYTF. This chain connects TRBV7-2 to TRBJ1-2; weak D call: TRBD1 (6 bases). Germline-derived CDR1 and CDR2 are SGHTA and FQGNSA. The CDR3 runs 16 residues. V shed 1 base and J shed 8 bases, with 20 bases lying between them.

CDR3 DNA: TGTGCCAGCAGTTCCCAGACGCGTACCGGGGAGCTGTTTTTT. Translating gives CASSSQTRTGELFF. J is TRBJ2-2 and V is TRBV6-5; no definite D call. Germline V gives CDR1 MNHEY, CDR2 SVGAGI. Trimming cost V 4 bases and J 5 bases, with 11 bases left between them. This CDR3 contains 14 residues.

The chain links TRBV6-5 to TRBJ1-1; D not resolved. This CDR3 comprises 15 residues. Germline V lookup: CDR1 MNHEY, CDR2 SVGAGI. Deletions cut 5 bases from V and 2 bases from J, with 15 bases between. As DNA, the CDR3 is TGTGCCAGCAGTCCCTTTGGAGGGAAAAACACTGAAGCTTTCTTT. Its translation is CASSPFGGKNTEAFF.

This sequence joins TRBV6-5 and TRBJ2-7; D gene ambiguous. V lost 4 bases and J 2 bases, leaving 12 bases between the germline ends. The CDR3 has 14 residues. Germline CDR1 and CDR2: MNHEY and SVGAGI. CDR3 region: CASSSGGRPYEQYF. CDR3 DNA: TGTGCCAGCAGTTCCGGCGGAAGACCCTACGAGCAGTACTTC.

The chain joins TRBV29-1 to TRBJ2-5, with D tentatively TRBD2 (5 bases). Germline V lookup: CDR1 SQVTM, CDR2 ANQGSEA. This CDR3 is built from 13 residues. V gave up 2 bases and J gave up 2 bases, with 9 bases separating them. The CDR3 coding sequence is TGCAGCGTTGAATTTGGACTTCAAGAGACCCAGTACTTC. Its protein product is CSVEFGLQETQYF.

This clone was counted once. This chain joins TRBV15 and TRBJ1-3; D is undetermined. The CDR3 is 15 amino acids. The V gene lost 0 bases and the J gene lost 2 bases, with 8 bases spanning the gap. CDR1 and CDR2 from the germline V gene are LNHNV and YYDKDF (reference sequence). In nucleotides, the CDR3 is TGTGCCACCAGCAGAGATTCAGTTACTGGAAACACCATATATTTT. This translates into CATSRDSVTGNTIYF. The entire variable domain, with the rest obtained from reference TRBV15 and TRBJ1-3, is as follows: DAMVIQNPRYQVTQFGKPVTLSCSQTLNHNVMYWYQQKSSQAPKLLFHYYDKDFNNEADTPDNFQSRRPNTSFCFLDIRSPGLGDTAMYLCATSRDSVTGNTIYFGEGSWLTVV.

The rearrangement links TRBV11-3 to TRBJ2-5; 10 bases line up with TRBD1. With V trimmed by 4 bases and J by 7 bases, 12 bases remained unmatched. The CDR3 is 16 residues long. CDR1 and CDR2 from the germline V gene are SGHNT and YENEEA. CDR3 in DNA: TGTGCCAGCAGCTCTCGCCAGACAGGGGGCCGGGGGACCCAGTACTTC. Protein sequence: CASSSRQTGGRGTQYF.

The V call is TRBV14, the J call TRBJ1-1, with D perhaps matching TRBD1 (5 bases). The CDR3 is 15 residues long. Germline values: CDR1 SGHDN, CDR2 FVKESK. Trimming took off 4 bases at V and 4 bases at J, with 16 bases between the two ends. The CDR3 reads CASSPLVGGLTEAFF. CDR3 coding DNA: TGTGCCAGCAGCCCCCTAGTCGGGGGACTCACTGAAGCTTTCTTT.

This clone was observed a handful of times. The chain recombines TRBV19 with TRBJ1-5; D might be TRBD1 (6 bases). CDR1 LNHDA and CDR2 SQIVND come from the germline V gene (reference sequence). The CDR3 runs to 14 residues. V lost 3 bases to trimming and J lost 6 bases, with 12 bases between them. The CDR3 is CASSILSGVQPQHF. DNA of the CDR3: TGTGCCAGTAGTATTCTGTCAGGGGTTCAGCCCCAGCATTTT.

The J gene is TRBJ1-2, the V gene TRBV4-3; D perhaps matches TRBD1 (5 bases). This CDR3 is 13 amino acids long. Germline V lookup: CDR1 LGHNA, CDR2 YSLEER. The V end lost 4 bases, the J end lost 4 bases, and 10 bases lay between the germline ends. DNA for the CDR3: TGCGCCAGCAGCCCCAGCGGGGGCTATGGCTACACCTTC. It yields the protein CASSPSGGYGYTF.

With regard to this clone: Since the CDR3 does not end with the conserved phenylalanine or tryptophan, this likely comes from a read error. The chain is built from TRBV30 and TRBJ1-1; 8 bases map to TRBD1. The CDR3 length is 13 residues. J was trimmed by 11 bases and V by 4 bases; bases with no gene match: 12. Germline CDR1 and CDR2: GTSNPN and SVGIG (reference sequence). The CDR3 loop is CAWNRGQVGEAFS. CDR3 sequence (DNA): TGTGCCTGGAACCGGGGACAGGTGGGAGAGGCTTTCTCT.

The rearrangement joins TRBV9 to TRBJ2-1; 10 bases map to TRBD2. The CDR3 loop spans 14 amino acids. J gave up 7 bases and V 0 bases, and 1 base lay outside the gene matches. CDR1 and CDR2 from the germline V gene are SGDLS and YYNGEE. The CDR3 coding sequence is TGTGCCAGCAGCGTAGAACTAGCGGGGAATGAGCAGTTCTTC. Its protein is CASSVELAGNEQFF.

This chain joins TRBV5-1 and TRBJ1-3, with a possible D match to TRBD1 (6 bases). Germline CDR1 reads SGHRS; CDR2 reads YFSETQ. Trimming took 3 bases from V and 8 from J, leaving 15 bases between them. The CDR3 has 14 residues. CDR3 nucleotide sequence: TGCGCCAGCAGCTGGCAGGGGAGTGGGGACACCATATATTTT. This translates into CASSWQGSGDTIYF.

The rearrangement links TRBV19 to TRBJ2-7; 9 positions match TRBD1. The ends lost 6 bases at V and 5 bases at J; junction bases unmatched: 11. CDR3 length: 15 residues. CDR1 is LNHDA and CDR2 is SQIVND in the germline V gene (reference sequence). Here the CDR3 DNA reads TGTGCCAGTAGCCCCGGGACAGGGAATTTCAACGAGCAGTACTTC. It encodes CASSPGTGNFNEQYF.

The chain uses TRBV11-2 and TRBJ2-1, with D unresolved. Germline V gives CDR1 SGHAT, CDR2 FQNNGV. The CDR3 runs to 15 residues. Deletions cut 1 base from V and 0 bases from J, with 7 bases between. The CDR3 DNA sequence: TGTGCCAGCAGCTTAGTGGCGGCCTCCTACAATGAGCAGTTCTTC. Its protein is CASSLVAASYNEQFF.

As regards this clone: Within the sample, other DNA sequences also encode this same CDR3. This sequence joins TRBV10-3 and TRBJ1-5; a possible D gene is TRBD1 (5 bases). V lost 4 bases and J lost 1, with 5 bases in between. Germline loops: CDR1 ENHRY, CDR2 SYGVKD. CDR3 length equals 13 residues. The CDR3 loop is CAISGDSNQPQHF. CDR3 in DNA: TGTGCCATCAGTGGGGACAGCAATCAGCCCCAGCATTTT.

The rearrangement uses TRBV19 and TRBJ1-4; 9 bases match TRBD1. After removal of 2 bases from V and 6 bases from J, the junction contained 4 bases not matched to a gene. The CDR3 has 15 residues. CDR1 is LNHDA and CDR2 is SQIVND in the germline V gene (reference sequence). The CDR3 sequence: CASSIPGQGYEKLFF. CDR3 sequence (DNA): TGTGCCAGTAGTATACCGGGACAGGGTTATGAAAAACTGTTTTTT.

This chain uses TRBV4-3 with TRBJ2-7; perhaps D is TRBD1 or TRBD2 (6 bases each). V was cut by 0 bases and J by 6 bases, with 9 bases left in between. Germline V gene sequence: CDR1 LGHNA, CDR2 YSLEER. This CDR3 is 13 amino acids long. CDR3 nucleotides: TGCGCCAGCAGCCAAGAGGGGGGCAGCGAGCAGTACTTC. Its translation is CASSQEGGSEQYF.

This clone was counted only a few times. The V call is TRBV9, the J call TRBJ2-1; the match to TRBD1 covers 8 bases. Germline V gene sequence: CDR1 SGDLS, CDR2 YYNGEE. The V segment lost 0 bases and the J segment 12 bases; nucleotides outside the gene matches: 8. The CDR3 length is 14 residues. The CDR3: CASSVDPIQGVQFF. The CDR3 nucleotides are TGTGCCAGCAGCGTAGATCCAATACAGGGGGTGCAGTTCTTC.

This rearrangement joins TRBV5-6 to TRBJ1-3; unclear D gene. Germline V CDR1 and CDR2: SGHDT, YYEEEE. The CDR3 is made up of 14 amino acids. V dropped 3 bases and J dropped 2 bases, with 9 bases sitting between them. This CDR3 is CASSSWQTGNTIYF. The CDR3, as DNA: TGTGCCAGCAGCTCCTGGCAAACTGGAAACACCATATATTTT.

Remarks on this clone: One end of the junction is discordant with germline, which a read error may explain. The chain uses TRBV14 and TRBJ1-1, with D tentatively TRBD1 (5 bases). The CDR3 loop spans 12 amino acids. Per germline, CDR1 SGHDN and CDR2 FVKESK. The CDR3 coding sequence is TGTGCCAGCAGCCAAGCGCGAACGGGGCTAGTCTTT. Translation gives CASSQARTGLVF.

V usage is TRBV9 and J usage is TRBJ1-3; D is unclear. The CDR3 totals 15 residues. Germline assignment: CDR1 SGDLS and CDR2 YYNGEE. V lost 0 bases and J lost 0, with 7 bases in between. Here the CDR3 reads CASSVDPSSGNTIYF. The CDR3 DNA is TGTGCCAGCAGCGTAGACCCAAGCTCTGGAAACACCATATATTTT. Variable domain in full (rest from reference TRBV9 and TRBJ1-3): DSGVTQTPKHLITATGQRVTLRCSPRSGDLSVYWYQQSLDQGLQFLIQYYNGEERAKGNILERFSAQQFPDLHSELNLSSLELGDSALYFCASSVDPSSGNTIYFGEGSWLTVV.

This chain joins TRBV6-6 and TRBJ1-2, with TRBD1 as a possible D gene (6 bases). Germline assignment: CDR1 MNHNY and CDR2 SVGAGI (reference sequence). Deletions cut 4 bases from V and 2 bases from J, with 11 bases between. CDR3 length equals 14 residues. CDR3 DNA sequence: TGTGCCAGCAGTTGGCAACAGGGCAACTATGGCTACACCTTC. Translated, it gives CASSWQQGNYGYTF.

The chain links TRBV7-9 to TRBJ2-1; 12 bases align to TRBD2. Per germline, CDR1 SEHNR and CDR2 FQNEAQ (reference sequence). The V and J ends lost 2 bases and 3 bases, in that order; junction bases with no gene match: 8. There are 18 residues in the CDR3. The CDR3 protein is CASSLRLAGGLSYNEQFF. In nucleotides, the CDR3 is TGTGCCAGCAGCTTACGGCTAGCGGGGGGGCTGAGCTACAATGAGCAGTTCTTC.

As for this clone: One end of the junction fails to match germline, which may point to a read error. The rearrangement links TRBV2 to TRBJ2-7, with D perhaps TRBD1 (5 bases). In germline, CDR1 is SNHLY, CDR2 FYNNEI. The CDR3 runs 10 residues. CDR3 region: CASSEGGPDF. CDR3 nucleotides: TGTGCCAGCAGTGAAGGGGGCCCCGACTTC.

In its sample, this clone was seen once. J is TRBJ2-3 and V is TRBV5-4; D unclear. The CDR3 runs 12 residues. Looked up from germline, CDR1 is SGHNT and CDR2 is YYREEE (reference sequence). Deletions cut 4 bases from V and 0 bases from J, with 3 bases between. In nucleotides, the CDR3 is TGTGCCAGCAGCCTTAGCACAGATACGCAGTATTTT. Its protein is CASSLSTDTQYF.

This sequence joins TRBV7-2 and TRBJ1-1; D call uncertain. Germline lookup yields CDR1 SGHTA and CDR2 FQGNSA. V lost 1 base to trimming and J lost 1 base, with 7 bases between them. The CDR3 is made up of 14 amino acids. DNA of the CDR3: TGTGCCAGCAGCTTAGTCCCGCAGAACACTGAAGCTTTCTTT. Translation: CASSLVPQNTEAFF.

This chain joins TRBV6-5 and TRBJ1-5, with TRBD1 identical over 7 bases. After removal of 6 bases from V and 5 bases from J, the junction contained 4 bases not matched to a gene. This CDR3 is built from 13 residues. CDR1 MNHEY and CDR2 SVGAGI come from the germline V gene. DNA for the CDR3: TGTGCCAGCAGCCAGGGGGGGTATCAGCCCCAGCATTTT. Residues: CASSQGGYQPQHF.

This rearrangement joins TRBV7-2 to TRBJ2-7; the D gene is possibly TRBD2 (5 bases). The germline gives CDR1 SGHTA, CDR2 FQGNSA. V dropped 4 bases and J dropped 3 bases, with 10 bases sitting between them. The CDR3 loop spans 13 amino acids. This CDR3 is CASSSTNNYEQYF. DNA of the CDR3: TGTGCCAGCAGCTCGACTAACAACTACGAGCAGTACTTC.

This clone was seen more than once but under ten times. The rearrangement joins TRBV4-1 to TRBJ1-5; D is uncertain. Deletions cut 1 base from V and 6 bases from J, with 4 bases between. Germline lookup yields CDR1 MGHRA and CDR2 YSYEKL. There are 12 residues in the CDR3. The CDR3 region is CASSQGGQPQHF. DNA of the CDR3: TGCGCCAGCAGCCAAGGAGGTCAGCCCCAGCATTTT.

The V gene is TRBV27, the J gene TRBJ2-7, with 7 bases that match TRBD1. CDR1 and CDR2 from the germline V gene are MNHEY and SMNVEV (reference sequence). This CDR3 is 14 amino acids long. The V segment lost 5 bases and the J segment 6 bases; nucleotides outside the gene matches: 10. The CDR3 protein is CASSRQGPFSEQYF. The CDR3 DNA reads as TGTGCCAGCAGTCGACAGGGCCCCTTTTCCGAGCAGTACTTC.